Shown below are 10 T cell receptor beta chains from a single sample sequenced in a study of T cell repertoires in cytomegalovirus infection. Their antigen targets remain unknown. TCRdb re-called the reads with MiXCR, one entry per CDR3 protein. The sample has roughly 730,000 distinct CDR3 sequences, about 33% seen once. The sequences come from cultured PBMCs, collected from culture after CMV antigen stimulation. These receptors were taken from a human donor in good health (CMV status not recorded). Some clones in this sample may be carry-over from other donors' samples.

This rearrangement joins TRBV24-1 to TRBJ1-5; D not certain. V lost 3 bases and J lost 7, with 15 bases in between. The CDR3 spans 15 residues. Germline lookup yields CDR1 KGHDR and CDR2 SFDVKD. The CDR3 spells CATSDGSEILQPQHF. In nucleotides, the CDR3 is TGTGCCACCAGTGATGGGTCAGAGATTTTGCAGCCCCAGCATTTT.

The table lists this clonotype with a few counts. The J gene is TRBJ2-1, the V gene TRBV20-1, with 9 nucleotides matching TRBD2. V trimming: 1 base; J trimming: 0 bases; junction bases outside the gene matches: 7. The CDR3 runs to 17 residues. Germline loops: CDR1 DFQATT, CDR2 SNEGSKA (reference sequence). As DNA, the CDR3 is TGCAGTGCTAGAGCTGCGGGGGGGCCAAGCTCCTACAATGAGCAGTTCTTC. Translating it yields CSARAAGGPSSYNEQFF.

The V and J genes are TRBV19 and TRBJ2-3; D is uncertain. Germline V gene sequence: CDR1 LNHDA, CDR2 SQIVND (reference sequence). The ends were cut back, 0 bases at V and 5 bases at J, with 9 bases in the middle. The CDR3 extends over 14 amino acids. Here the CDR3 reads CASSIDSPGDTQYF. The CDR3 coding sequence is TGTGCCAGTAGTATAGACTCCCCCGGAGATACGCAGTATTTT.

This clonotype has more than one count but fewer than ten. J is TRBJ2-1 and V is TRBV6-2 or TRBV6-3; TRBD2 agrees at 10 bases. With V trimmed by 4 bases and J by 5 bases, 8 bases remained unmatched. Germline V gene data show CDR1 as MNHEY and CDR2 as SVGEGT. The CDR3 extends over 16 amino acids. DNA of the CDR3: TGTGCCAGCAGTTCCCAAAGCGGGAGGGAGGACAATGAGCAGTTCTTC. Its protein product is CASSSQSGREDNEQFF.

This clonotype was picked up a small number of times. J is TRBJ2-5 and V is TRBV5-1; TRBD2 is a possible D gene (6 bases). Trimming removed 1 base from V and 4 bases from J, with 8 bases in between. Germline assignment: CDR1 SGHRS and CDR2 YFSETQ. There are 13 residues in the CDR3. The CDR3 nucleotides are TGCGCCAGCAGCTTGACTAGCTCAGAGACCCAGTACTTC. As protein: CASSLTSSETQYF.

This chain links TRBV5-4 with TRBJ2-3, with D possibly TRBD1 on 6 matching bases. The V and J ends lost 0 bases and 8 bases respectively, with 13 bases between them. Looked up from germline, CDR1 is SGHNT and CDR2 is YYREEE (reference sequence). The CDR3 consists of 14 residues. The CDR3 bases are TGTGCCAGCAGCTTGGATACAGGGTTTGCTACGCAGTATTTT. Translating gives CASSLDTGFATQYF.

The CDR3 spells CASRRDRGGLNTEAFF. The CDR3 DNA reads TGTGCCAGCAGACGGGACAGGGGAGGTTTGAACACTGAAGCTTTCTTT. The rearrangement uses TRBV6-6 and TRBJ1-1, with 10 bases matching TRBD1. V trimming: 6 bases; J trimming: 0 bases; junction bases outside the gene matches: 7. The CDR3 consists of 16 residues. Germline assignment: CDR1 MNHNY and CDR2 SVGAGI (reference sequence).

The chain links TRBV7-8 to TRBJ1-1; the D is unclear. Per the germline V gene, CDR1 is SGHVS and CDR2 is FQNEAQ. CDR3 length: 14 residues. V was trimmed by 5 bases and J by 5 bases, leaving 15 bases between them. CDR3 residues: CASSGRDAGTEAFF. The DNA of the CDR3 is TGTGCCAGCAGCGGAAGGGATGCTGGGACTGAAGCTTTCTTT. The variable domain in full, completed from reference TRBV7-8 and TRBJ1-1, reads GAGVSQSPRYKVAKRGQDVALRCDPISGHVSLFWYQQALGQGPEFLTYFQNEAQLDKSGLPSDRFFAERPEGSVSTLKIQRTQQEDSAVYLCASSGRDAGTEAFFGQGTRLTVV.

This clonotype was observed a few times. This sequence joins TRBV28 and TRBJ2-4; possibly TRBD1 for D (7 bases). V was shortened by 7 bases and J by 9 bases, with 16 bases between the two germline ends. Germline-derived CDR1 and CDR2 are MDHEN and SYDVKM. The CDR3 loop spans 13 amino acids. In nucleotides, the CDR3 is TGTGCCAGCACCGGGCAGGGGGGAGTCATTCAGTACTTC. Residues: CASTGQGGVIQYF.

This clonotype appeared once. The chain uses TRBV20-1 and TRBJ1-4; D not certain. Germline CDR1 reads DFQATT; CDR2 reads SNEGSKA (reference sequence). Trimming removed 5 bases at V and 0 bases at J, with 13 bases between. The CDR3 is made up of 15 amino acids. The CDR3: CSAAPGSSTNEKLFF. The CDR3 DNA reads TGCAGTGCTGCTCCTGGGTCCTCAACTAATGAAAAACTGTTTTTT.